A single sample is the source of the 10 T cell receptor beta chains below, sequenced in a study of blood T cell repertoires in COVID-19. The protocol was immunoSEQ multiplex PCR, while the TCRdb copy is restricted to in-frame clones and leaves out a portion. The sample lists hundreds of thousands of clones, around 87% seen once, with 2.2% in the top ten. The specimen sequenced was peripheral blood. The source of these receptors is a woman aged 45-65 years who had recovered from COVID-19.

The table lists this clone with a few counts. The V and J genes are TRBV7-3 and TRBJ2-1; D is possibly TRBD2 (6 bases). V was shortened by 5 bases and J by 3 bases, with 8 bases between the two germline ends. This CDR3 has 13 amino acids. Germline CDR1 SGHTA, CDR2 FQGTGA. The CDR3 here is CASSPTSYNEQFF. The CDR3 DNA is TGTGCCAGCAGCCCGACTAGCTACAATGAGCAGTTCTTC.

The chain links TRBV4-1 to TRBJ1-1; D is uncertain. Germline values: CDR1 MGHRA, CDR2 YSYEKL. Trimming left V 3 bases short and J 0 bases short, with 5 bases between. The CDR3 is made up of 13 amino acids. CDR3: CASSQRMNTEAFF. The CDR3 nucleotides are TGCGCCAGCAGCCAGAGGATGAACACTGAAGCTTTCTTT.

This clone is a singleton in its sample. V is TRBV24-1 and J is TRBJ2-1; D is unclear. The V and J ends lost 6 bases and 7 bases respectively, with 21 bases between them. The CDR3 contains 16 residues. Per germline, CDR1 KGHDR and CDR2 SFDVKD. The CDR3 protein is CATSTSGSIFTNEQFF. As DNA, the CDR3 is TGTGCCACCAGTACTTCCGGGTCCATATTCACGAATGAGCAGTTCTTC.

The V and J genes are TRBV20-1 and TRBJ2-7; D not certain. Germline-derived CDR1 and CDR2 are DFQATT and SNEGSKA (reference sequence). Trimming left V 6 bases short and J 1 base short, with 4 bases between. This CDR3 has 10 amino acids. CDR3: CSALSYEQYF. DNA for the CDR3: TGCAGTGCCCTTTCCTACGAGCAGTACTTC.

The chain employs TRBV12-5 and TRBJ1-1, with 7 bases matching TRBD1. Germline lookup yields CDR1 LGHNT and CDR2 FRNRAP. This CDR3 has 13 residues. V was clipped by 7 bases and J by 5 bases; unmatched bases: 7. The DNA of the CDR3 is TGTGCTAGTGCACAGGGGTTCGGAACTGAAGCTTTCTTT. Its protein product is CASAQGFGTEAFF.

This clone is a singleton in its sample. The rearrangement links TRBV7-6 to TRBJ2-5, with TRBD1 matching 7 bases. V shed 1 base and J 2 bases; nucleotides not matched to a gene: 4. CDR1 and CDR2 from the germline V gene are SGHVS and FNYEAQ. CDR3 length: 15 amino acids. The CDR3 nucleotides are TGTGCCAGCAGCTTAGGGACAGGCGGACAAGAGACCCAGTACTTC. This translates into CASSLGTGGQETQYF.

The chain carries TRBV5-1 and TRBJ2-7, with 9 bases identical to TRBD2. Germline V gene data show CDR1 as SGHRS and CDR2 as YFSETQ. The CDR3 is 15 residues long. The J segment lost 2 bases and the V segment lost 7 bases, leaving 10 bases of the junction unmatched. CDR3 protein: CASQFRASGTYEQYF. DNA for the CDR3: TGCGCCAGCCAATTTCGGGCTAGCGGGACCTACGAGCAGTACTTC.

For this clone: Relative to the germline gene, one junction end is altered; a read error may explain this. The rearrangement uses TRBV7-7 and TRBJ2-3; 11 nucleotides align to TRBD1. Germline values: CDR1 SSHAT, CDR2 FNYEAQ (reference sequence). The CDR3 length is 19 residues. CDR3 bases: TGTGCTAGCAGCCTTACAACGCGACAACCGGGACAGGGGGCAGATACGCAGTATTTT. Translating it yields CASSLTTRQPGQGADTQYF.

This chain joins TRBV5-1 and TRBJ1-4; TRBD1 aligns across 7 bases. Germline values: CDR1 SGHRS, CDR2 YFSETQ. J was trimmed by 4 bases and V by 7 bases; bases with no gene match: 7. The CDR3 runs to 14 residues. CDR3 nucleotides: TGCGCCAGCGGAAACAGGGGACTTAATGAAAAACTGTTTTTT. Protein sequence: CASGNRGLNEKLFF.

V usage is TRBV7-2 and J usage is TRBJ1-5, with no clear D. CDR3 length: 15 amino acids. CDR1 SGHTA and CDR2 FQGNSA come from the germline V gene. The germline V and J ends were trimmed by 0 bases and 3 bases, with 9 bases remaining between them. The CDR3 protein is CASSLAPGLNQPQHF. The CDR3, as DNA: TGTGCCAGCAGCTTAGCCCCAGGTCTCAATCAGCCCCAGCATTTT.